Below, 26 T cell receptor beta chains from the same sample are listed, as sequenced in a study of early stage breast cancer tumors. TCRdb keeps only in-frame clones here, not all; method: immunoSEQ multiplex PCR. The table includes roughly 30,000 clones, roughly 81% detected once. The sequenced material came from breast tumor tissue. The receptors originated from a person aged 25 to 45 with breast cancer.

The CDR3 nucleotides read TGTGCCAGCGGGATCCTAAATGAGCAGTTCTTC. Protein product: CASGILNEQFF. V is TRBV27 and J is TRBJ2-1; D is ambiguous. CDR3 length equals 11 residues. Germline CDR1 reads MNHEY; CDR2 reads SMNVEV (reference sequence). V shed 8 bases and J shed 7 bases, with 9 bases lying between them.

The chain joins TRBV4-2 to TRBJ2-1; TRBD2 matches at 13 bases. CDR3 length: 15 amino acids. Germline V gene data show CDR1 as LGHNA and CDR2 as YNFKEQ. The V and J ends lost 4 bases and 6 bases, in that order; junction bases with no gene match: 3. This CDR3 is CASSPGTSGTNEQFF. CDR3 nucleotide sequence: TGTGCCAGCAGCCCCGGGACTAGCGGGACCAATGAGCAGTTCTTC.

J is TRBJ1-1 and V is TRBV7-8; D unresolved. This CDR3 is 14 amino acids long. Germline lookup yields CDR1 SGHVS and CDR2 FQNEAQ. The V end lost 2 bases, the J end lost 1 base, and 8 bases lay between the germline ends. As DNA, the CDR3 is TGTGCCAGCAGCTTACGGGGAGAGAACACTGAAGCTTTCTTT. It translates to CASSLRGENTEAFF.

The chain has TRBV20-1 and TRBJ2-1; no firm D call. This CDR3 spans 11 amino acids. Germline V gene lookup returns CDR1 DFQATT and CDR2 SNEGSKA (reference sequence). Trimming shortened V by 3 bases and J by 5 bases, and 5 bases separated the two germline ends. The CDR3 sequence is CSARLHNEQFF. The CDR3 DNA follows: TGCAGTGCTAGGCTGCACAATGAGCAGTTCTTC.

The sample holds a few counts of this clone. The CDR3 DNA sequence: TGTGCCAGCAGCTTGGATGTTAGCGGCTACGAGCAGTACTTC. Its translation: CASSLDVSGYEQYF. The rearrangement links TRBV5-5 to TRBJ2-7, with a possible D match to TRBD2 (6 bases). CDR3 length equals 14 residues. Germline lookup yields CDR1 SGHKS and CDR2 YYEKEE (reference sequence). The ends were cut back, 0 bases at V and 3 bases at J, with 10 bases in the middle.

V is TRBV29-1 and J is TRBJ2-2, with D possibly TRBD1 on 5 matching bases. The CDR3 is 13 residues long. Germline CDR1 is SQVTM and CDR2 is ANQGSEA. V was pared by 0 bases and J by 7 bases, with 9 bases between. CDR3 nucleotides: TGCAGCGTTGAAGAGGGGCTGGGCGGGGAGCTGTTTTTT. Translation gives CSVEEGLGGELFF.

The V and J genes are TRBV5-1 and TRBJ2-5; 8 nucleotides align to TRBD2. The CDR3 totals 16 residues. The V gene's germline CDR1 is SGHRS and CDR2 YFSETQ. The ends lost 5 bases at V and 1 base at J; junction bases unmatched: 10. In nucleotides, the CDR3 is TGCGCCAGCAGTTCCGGAGGTAGCGGGGTCCAAGAGACCCAGTACTTC. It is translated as CASSSGGSGVQETQYF.

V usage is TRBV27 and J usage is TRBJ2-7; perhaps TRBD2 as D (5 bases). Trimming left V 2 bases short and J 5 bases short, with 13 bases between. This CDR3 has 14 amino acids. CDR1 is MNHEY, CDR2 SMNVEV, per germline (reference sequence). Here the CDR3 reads CASSLGGSVNEQYF. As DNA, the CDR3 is TGTGCCAGCAGTTTAGGTGGGAGCGTCAACGAGCAGTACTTC.

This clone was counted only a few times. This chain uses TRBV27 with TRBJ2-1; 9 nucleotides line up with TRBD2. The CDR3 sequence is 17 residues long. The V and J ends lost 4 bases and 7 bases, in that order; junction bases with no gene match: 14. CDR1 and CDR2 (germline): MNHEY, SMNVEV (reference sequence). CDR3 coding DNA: TGTGCCAGCAGTTCGGGTCTAGCGGGACGGAGGAGGAATGAGCAGTTCTTC. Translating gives CASSSGLAGRRRNEQFF.

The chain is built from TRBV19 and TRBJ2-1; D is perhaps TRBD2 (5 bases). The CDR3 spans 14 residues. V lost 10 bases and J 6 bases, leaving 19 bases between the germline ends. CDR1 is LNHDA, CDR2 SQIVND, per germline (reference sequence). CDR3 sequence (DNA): TGTGCCACTAAAGCGGCCACGGGGTTCAATGAGCAGTTCTTC. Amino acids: CATKAATGFNEQFF.

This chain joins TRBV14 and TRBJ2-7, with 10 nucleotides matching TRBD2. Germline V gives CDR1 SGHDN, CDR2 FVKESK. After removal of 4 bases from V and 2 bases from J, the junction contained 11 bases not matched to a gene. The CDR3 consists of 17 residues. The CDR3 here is CASSPIGGTSEAYEQYF. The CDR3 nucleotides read TGTGCCAGCAGCCCCATCGGAGGGACTAGCGAAGCCTACGAGCAGTACTTC. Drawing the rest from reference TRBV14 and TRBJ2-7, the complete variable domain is EAGVTQFPSHSVIEKGQTVTLRCDPISGHDNLYWYRRVMGKEIKFLLHFVKESKQDESGMPNNRFLAERTGGTYSTLKVQPAELEDSGVYFCASSPIGGTSEAYEQYFGPGTRLTVT.

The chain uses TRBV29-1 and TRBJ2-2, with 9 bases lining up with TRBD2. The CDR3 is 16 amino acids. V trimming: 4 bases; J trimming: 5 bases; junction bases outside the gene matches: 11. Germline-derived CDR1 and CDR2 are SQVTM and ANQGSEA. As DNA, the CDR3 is TGCAGCGTTGGGGGTAGCGGGAGCGGTTTGACCGGGGAGCTGTTTTTT. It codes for CSVGGSGSGLTGELFF.

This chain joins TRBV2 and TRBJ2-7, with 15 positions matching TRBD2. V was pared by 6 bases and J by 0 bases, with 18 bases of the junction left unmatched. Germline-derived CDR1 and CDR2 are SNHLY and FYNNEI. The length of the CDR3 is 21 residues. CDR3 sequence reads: CASSGHGGWTSGRAGSYEQYF. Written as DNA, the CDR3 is TGTGCCAGCAGCGGGCACGGCGGTTGGACTAGCGGGAGGGCCGGCTCCTACGAGCAGTACTTC.

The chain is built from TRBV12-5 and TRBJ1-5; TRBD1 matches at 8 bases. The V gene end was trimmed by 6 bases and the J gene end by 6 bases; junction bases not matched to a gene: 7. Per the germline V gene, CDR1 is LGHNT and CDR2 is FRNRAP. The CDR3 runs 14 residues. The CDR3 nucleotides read TGTGCTAGTGGCCTCGGACAGGGCAGTCAGCCCCAGCATTTT. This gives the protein CASGLGQGSQPQHF.

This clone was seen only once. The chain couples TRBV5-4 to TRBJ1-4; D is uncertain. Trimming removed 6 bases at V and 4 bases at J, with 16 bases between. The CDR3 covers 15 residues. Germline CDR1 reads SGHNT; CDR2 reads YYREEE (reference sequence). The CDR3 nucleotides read TGTGCCAGCACCGAACTACCGGGGAGTAATGAAAAACTGTTTTTT. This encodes CASTELPGSNEKLFF.

In DNA form, the CDR3 reads TGTGCCAGCAGCTCCCGGGCGGGAGGGGCAGGGAATGAGCAGTTCTTC. It is translated as CASSSRAGGAGNEQFF. The rearrangement links TRBV11-3 to TRBJ2-1; 9 nucleotides align to TRBD2. Germline V gene lookup returns CDR1 SGHNT and CDR2 YENEEA. This CDR3 spans 16 amino acids. The J segment lost 7 bases and the V segment lost 4 bases, leaving 11 bases of the junction unmatched.

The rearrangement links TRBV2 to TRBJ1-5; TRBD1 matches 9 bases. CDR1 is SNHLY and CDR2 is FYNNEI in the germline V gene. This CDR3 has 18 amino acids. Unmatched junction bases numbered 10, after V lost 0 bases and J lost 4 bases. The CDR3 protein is CASSEALSHRGLNQPQHF. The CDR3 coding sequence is TGTGCCAGCAGTGAAGCGCTTTCACACAGGGGGCTGAATCAGCCCCAGCATTTT.

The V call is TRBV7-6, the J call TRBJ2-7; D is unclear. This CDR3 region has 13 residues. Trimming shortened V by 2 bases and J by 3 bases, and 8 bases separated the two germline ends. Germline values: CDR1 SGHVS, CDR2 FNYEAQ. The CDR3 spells CASSLTAGYEQYF. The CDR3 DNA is TGTGCCAGCAGCTTAACGGCTGGCTACGAGCAGTACTTC.

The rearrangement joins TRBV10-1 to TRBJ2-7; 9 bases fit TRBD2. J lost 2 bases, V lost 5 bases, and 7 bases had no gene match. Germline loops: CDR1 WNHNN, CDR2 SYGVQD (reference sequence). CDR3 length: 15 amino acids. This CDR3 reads CASSSAGGSTYEQYF. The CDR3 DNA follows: TGCGCCAGCAGTTCCGCGGGAGGGAGCACCTACGAGCAGTACTTC.

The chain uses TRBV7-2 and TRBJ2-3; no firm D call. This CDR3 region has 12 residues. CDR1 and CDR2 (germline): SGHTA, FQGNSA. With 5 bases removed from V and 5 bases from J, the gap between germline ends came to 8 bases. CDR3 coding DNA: TGTGCCAGCAGCGGCTTCGGAGATACGCAGTATTTT. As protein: CASSGFGDTQYF.

The CDR3 sequence: CASSSGIAGGPADTQYF. The CDR3, as DNA: TGTGCCAGCAGCTCGGGGATAGCGGGAGGGCCGGCAGATACGCAGTATTTT. This sequence joins TRBV5-4 and TRBJ2-3, with 11 bases aligning to TRBD2. The CDR3 runs 17 residues. Losses at the gene ends were 3 bases for V and 4 bases for J; bases not matched to a gene: 10. CDR1 is SGHNT and CDR2 is YYREEE in the germline V gene (reference sequence).

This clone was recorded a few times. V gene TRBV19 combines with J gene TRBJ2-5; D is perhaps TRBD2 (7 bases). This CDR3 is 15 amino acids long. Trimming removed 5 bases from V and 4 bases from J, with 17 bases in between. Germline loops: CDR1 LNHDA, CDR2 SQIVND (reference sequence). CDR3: CASSVNREGGETQYF. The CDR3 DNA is TGTGCCAGTAGTGTCAACAGGGAGGGCGGAGAGACCCAGTACTTC.

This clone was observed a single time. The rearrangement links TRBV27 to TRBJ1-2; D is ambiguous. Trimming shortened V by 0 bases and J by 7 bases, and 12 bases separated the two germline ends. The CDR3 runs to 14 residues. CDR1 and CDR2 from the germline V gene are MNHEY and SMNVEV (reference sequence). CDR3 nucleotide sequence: TGTGCCAGCAGTTTATCGAGAAGGGTGGGTGGCTACACCTTC. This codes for CASSLSRRVGGYTF.

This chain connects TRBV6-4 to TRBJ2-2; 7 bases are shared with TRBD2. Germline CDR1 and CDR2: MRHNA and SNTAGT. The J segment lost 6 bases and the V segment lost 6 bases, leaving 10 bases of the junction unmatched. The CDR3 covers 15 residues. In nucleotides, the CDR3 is TGTGCCAGCAGACTGGACCCGGCGGGGGCCGGGGAGCTGTTTTTT. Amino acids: CASRLDPAGAGELFF.

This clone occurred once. CDR3 protein: CASSLIGPNSGNTIYF. CDR3 DNA: TGTGCCAGCAGCCTTATCGGCCCGAACTCTGGAAACACCATATATTTT. The chain links TRBV11-2 to TRBJ1-3; D is undetermined. V was clipped by 5 bases and J by 0 bases, with 14 bases between them. The CDR3 is 16 amino acids. Per the germline V gene, CDR1 is SGHAT and CDR2 is FQNNGV.

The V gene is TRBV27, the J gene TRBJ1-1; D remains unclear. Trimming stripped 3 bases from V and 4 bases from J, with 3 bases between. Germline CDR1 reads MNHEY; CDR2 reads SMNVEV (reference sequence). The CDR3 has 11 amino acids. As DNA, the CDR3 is TGTGCCAGCAGTTTTCGCACTGAAGCTTTCTTT. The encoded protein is CASSFRTEAFF.